The text below deals with one T cell receptor (beta chain). Its specificity is unknown. TCRdb recomputed calls from the 5' RACE reads with MiXCR, one row per CDR3 protein. This table has approximately 42,000 distinct CDR3 sequences, just under 30% appearing once. Trimming stripped 0 bases from V and 2 bases from J, with 15 bases between. CDR1 LGHNA and CDR2 YNFKEQ come from the germline V gene. The CDR3 is 17 amino acids. General study findings and limits: In terms of TCR gene usage, tumor memory CD4+ T cells clustered together with blood and lymph node memory CD4+ cells, as well as with lymph node naive CD4+ cells. Greatest tumor Treg TCR overlap was with tumor naive CD4+ cells.

The origin of this receptor is a female donor with breast cancer. Sequenced sample: memory CD4+ T cells sorted from a lymph node. Noted subset: memory CD4+ T cells, CD4+CD45RO+CD25-. The chain couples TRBV4-2 to TRBJ2-3, with a weak D call TRBD2 (6 bases). The CDR3 region is CASSQDLDYVPTDTQYF. The CDR3 region has the DNA TGTGCCAGCAGCCAAGATCTGGACTATGTCCCCACAGATACGCAGTATTTT.